This TCR beta chain was sequenced for a study of CD4 T cells in relation to SARS-CoV-2 and coronaviruses (dated by TCRdb to about 2021). For the study in its entirety: A median age of around 38 years, with a range of about 20 to 75 years, was recorded for the full convalescent cohort of over 9 patients. The approximately 12 convalescent patients included 8 males and 4 females; two subjects were Hispanic. HLA restriction was mapped for shared crossreactive spike epitopes using patient-derived lymphoblastoid cell lines. At the level of individual TCR clonotypes, the study measured memory CD4+ T cell crossreactivity between SARS-CoV-2 spike protein and common cold coronavirus spike proteins. The Adaptive Biotechnologies TCR-sequencing kit was used to sequence samples from three pre-COVID donors and the naive versus memory experiments, while other data came from Illumina-based sequencing. A different TCR-beta assay, based on Illumina, was used to sequence expansion assays from other donors in the study.

Worth noting for this clone: Its antigen specificity is not known. Per-base qualities were not stored, and no clone one base away is much larger.

Naive and memory CD4+ T cells were separated from cryopreserved PBMCs by CD4 enrichment followed by EasySep naive CD4+ T cell enrichment. Ficoll-Paque PLUS gradient centrifugation was used to isolate PBMCs from either whole blood or leukapheresis product. PBMCs were either used fresh in the expansion assay or cryopreserved at -140 degrees C. The QIAamp Micro DNA Kit was used to extract genomic DNA from the CD4+ T cells. Deep-resolution immunoSEQ TCR-beta sequencing was performed on DNA from uncultured naive and memory CD4+ T cells. The source study handled its data this way. During preprocessing, nonproductive sequences were removed, as were CDR3s that did not start with C, did not end with F or W, or were shorter than 7 amino acids. Cultured and uncultured naive and memory CD4+ repertoires were searched for CDR3s previously identified as spike- and CEF-reactive. CDR3 homology was quantified as pairwise Levenshtein distance, calculated with the stringdist R package after three terminal residues were trimmed from each end. TCRdb took this table from immuneACCESS and kept in-frame rearrangements with V and J called. Such tables lack part of the clones; where checked against another copy, unresolved V genes explain under half of the gap, and the rest is unexplained. V and J calls plus clone size are reproduced from that table; the DNA served to infer D and trimming. This sample comprises about 37,000 clones, approximately 85% of them detected only once. The top ten constitute about 3% of the sample.

Study-wide conclusions, independent of this receptor: Crossreactive clones showed significantly weaker SARS-CoV-2-driven expansion than monoreactive clones, consistent with antigenic imprinting. Crossreactivity analysis was centred on spike protein, so crossreactivity against other viral proteins was not assessed. Sequencing naive versus memory cells indicated that the assay picks up memory recall responses, not primary responses primed during culture. Memory CD4+ clonotypes crossrecognizing SARS-CoV-2 and at least one common cold coronavirus spike were found in roughly 59% of donors. Because no donor provided both pre-pandemic and post-infection samples, tracing the source of pre-existing responses was limited. Small numbers of patients and of tested TCRs limited the study.

The TCR originated in an adult with COVID-19. Sequencing was done on a sample of memory CD4+ T cells from PBMCs. The cell subset or site label on this specimen signifies: memory (non-naive) CD4+ T cells.

At the DNA level, the sequence is TGTGCCAGCAGTTTACCCCGGGGTTGGAATGAGCAGTTCTTC. It specifies CASSLPRGWNEQFF. This chain is built from TRBV28 and TRBJ2-1; the D gene is possibly TRBD2, with 5 bases matching. From the cysteine through the phenylalanine, the CDR3 covers 14 amino acids. The retained sequence is limited to the CDR3, 42 bases, with the frame set at the first base. Trimming costs V 2 bases and J 7 bases, and their ends lie 12 bases apart. The CDR1 and CDR2 encoded by the germline V gene are MDHEN and SYDVKM.